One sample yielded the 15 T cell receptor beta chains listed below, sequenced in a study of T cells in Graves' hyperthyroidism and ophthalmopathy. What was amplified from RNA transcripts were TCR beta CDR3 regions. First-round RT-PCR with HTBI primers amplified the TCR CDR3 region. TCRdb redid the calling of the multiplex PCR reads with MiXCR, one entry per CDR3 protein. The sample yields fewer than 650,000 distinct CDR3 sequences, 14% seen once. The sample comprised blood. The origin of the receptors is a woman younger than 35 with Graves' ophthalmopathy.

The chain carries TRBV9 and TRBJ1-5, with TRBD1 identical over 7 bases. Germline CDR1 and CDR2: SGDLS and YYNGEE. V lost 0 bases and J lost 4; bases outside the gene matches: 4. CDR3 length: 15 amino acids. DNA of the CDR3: TGTGCCAGCAGCGTAGGGGGACAGCTAAATCAGCCCCAGCATTTT. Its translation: CASSVGGQLNQPQHF.

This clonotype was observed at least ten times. The DNA of the CDR3 is TGTGCCAGCACGCGGAACAGCAACACAGATACGCAGTATTTT. The encoded protein is CASTRNSNTDTQYF. The chain uses TRBV7-9 and TRBJ2-3; no definite D call. Germline CDR1 is SEHNR and CDR2 is FQNEAQ (reference sequence). The V and J ends lost 7 bases and 2 bases respectively, with 13 bases between them. This CDR3 contains 14 residues. Variable domain in full (rest from reference TRBV7-9 and TRBJ2-3): DTGVSQNPRHKITKRGQNVTFRCDPISEHNRLYWYRQTLGQGPEFLTYFQNEAQLEKSRLLSDRFSAERPKGSFSTLEIQRTEQGDSAMYLCASTRNSNTDTQYFGPGTRLTVL.

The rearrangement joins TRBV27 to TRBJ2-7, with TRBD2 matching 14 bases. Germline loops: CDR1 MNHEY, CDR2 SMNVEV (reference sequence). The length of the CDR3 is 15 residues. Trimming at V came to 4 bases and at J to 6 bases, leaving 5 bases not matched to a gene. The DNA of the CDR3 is TGTGCCAGCAGTTGGGGGACTAGCGGGAGAGCCGAGCAGTACTTC. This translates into CASSWGTSGRAEQYF.

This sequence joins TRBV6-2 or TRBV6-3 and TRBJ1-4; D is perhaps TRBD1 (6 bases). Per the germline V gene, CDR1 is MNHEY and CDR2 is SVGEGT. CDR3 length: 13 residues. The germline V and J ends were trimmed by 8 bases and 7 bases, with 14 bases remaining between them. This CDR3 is CASGRDTAEKLFF. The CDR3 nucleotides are TGTGCCAGCGGCCGGGACACGGCTGAAAAACTGTTTTTT.

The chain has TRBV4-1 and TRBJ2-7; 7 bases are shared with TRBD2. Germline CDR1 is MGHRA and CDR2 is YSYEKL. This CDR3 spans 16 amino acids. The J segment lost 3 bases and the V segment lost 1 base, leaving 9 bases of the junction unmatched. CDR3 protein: CASSQGGGDINYEQYF. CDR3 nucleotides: TGCGCCAGCAGCCAAGGGGGAGGGGATATAAACTACGAGCAGTACTTC.

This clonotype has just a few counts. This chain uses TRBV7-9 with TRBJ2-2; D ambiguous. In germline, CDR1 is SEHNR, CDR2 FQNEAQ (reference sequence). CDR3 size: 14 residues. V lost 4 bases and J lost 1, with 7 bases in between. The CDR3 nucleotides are TGTGCCAGCAGCTCGAGACAGAACACCGGGGAGCTGTTTTTT. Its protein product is CASSSRQNTGELFF.

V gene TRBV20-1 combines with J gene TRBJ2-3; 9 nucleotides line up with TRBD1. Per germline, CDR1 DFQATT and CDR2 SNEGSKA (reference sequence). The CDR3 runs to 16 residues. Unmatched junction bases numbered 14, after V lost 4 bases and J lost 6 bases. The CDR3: CSATRPGQGIRDTQYF. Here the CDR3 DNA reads TGCAGTGCTACAAGGCCGGGACAGGGTATTCGGGATACGCAGTATTTT.

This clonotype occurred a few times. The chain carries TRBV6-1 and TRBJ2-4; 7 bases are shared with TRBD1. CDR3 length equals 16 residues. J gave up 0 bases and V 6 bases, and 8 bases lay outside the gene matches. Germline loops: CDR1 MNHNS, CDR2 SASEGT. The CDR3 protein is CASSPGTVLAKNIQYF. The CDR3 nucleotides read TGTGCCAGCAGCCCCGGGACAGTATTAGCCAAAAACATTCAGTACTTC.

CDR3 loop: CASSVGGPTSNQPQHF. The CDR3 DNA follows: TGTGCCAGCAGCGTGGGGGGGCCAACTAGCAATCAGCCCCAGCATTTT. The J gene is TRBJ1-5, the V gene TRBV9; possible D gene TRBD1, 6 bases. The CDR3 spans 16 residues. Trimming pared 2 bases from V and 0 bases from J, leaving 12 bases between. Germline V lookup: CDR1 SGDLS, CDR2 YYNGEE.

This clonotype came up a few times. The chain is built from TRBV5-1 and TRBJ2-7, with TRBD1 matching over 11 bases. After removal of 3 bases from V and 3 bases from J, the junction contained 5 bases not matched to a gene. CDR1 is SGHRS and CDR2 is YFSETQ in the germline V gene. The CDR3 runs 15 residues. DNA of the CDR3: TGCGCCAGCAGCTCCGAGGGGACAGGGGGCTACGAGCAGTACTTC. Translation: CASSSEGTGGYEQYF.

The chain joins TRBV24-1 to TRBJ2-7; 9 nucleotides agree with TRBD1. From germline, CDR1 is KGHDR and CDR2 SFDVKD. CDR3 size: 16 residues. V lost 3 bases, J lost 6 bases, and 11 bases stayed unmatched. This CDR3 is CATSDPGTGPTGEQYF. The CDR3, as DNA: TGTGCCACCAGTGATCCCGGGACAGGGCCGACGGGCGAGCAGTACTTC.

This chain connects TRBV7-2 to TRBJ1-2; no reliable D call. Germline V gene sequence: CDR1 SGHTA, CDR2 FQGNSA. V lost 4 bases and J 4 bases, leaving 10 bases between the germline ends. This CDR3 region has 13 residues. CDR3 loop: CASSSGRTYGYTF. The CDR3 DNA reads TGTGCCAGCAGCTCCGGACGGACCTATGGCTACACCTTC.

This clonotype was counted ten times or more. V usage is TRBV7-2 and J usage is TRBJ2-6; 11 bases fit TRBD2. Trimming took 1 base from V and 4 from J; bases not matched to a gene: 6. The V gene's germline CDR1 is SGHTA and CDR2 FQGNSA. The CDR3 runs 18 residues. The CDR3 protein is CASSLDISGRAGANVLTF. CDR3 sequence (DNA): TGTGCCAGCAGCTTAGATATTAGCGGGAGGGCCGGGGCCAACGTCCTGACTTTC. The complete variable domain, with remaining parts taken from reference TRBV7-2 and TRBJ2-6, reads GAGVSQSPSNKVTEKGKDVELRCDPISGHTALYWYRQSLGQGLEFLIYFQGNSAPDKSGLPSDRFSAERTGGSVSTLTIQRTQQEDSAVYLCASSLDISGRAGANVLTFGAGSRLTVL.

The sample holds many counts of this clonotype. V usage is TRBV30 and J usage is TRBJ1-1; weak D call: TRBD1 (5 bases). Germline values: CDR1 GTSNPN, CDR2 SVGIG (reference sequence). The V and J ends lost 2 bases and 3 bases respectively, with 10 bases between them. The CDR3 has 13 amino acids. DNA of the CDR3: TGTGCCTGGAGTAAGGGGTTTGACACTGAAGCTTTCTTT. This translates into CAWSKGFDTEAFF.

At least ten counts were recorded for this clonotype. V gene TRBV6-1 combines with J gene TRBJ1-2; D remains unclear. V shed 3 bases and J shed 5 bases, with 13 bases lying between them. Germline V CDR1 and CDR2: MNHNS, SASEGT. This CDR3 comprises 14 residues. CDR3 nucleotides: TGTGCCAGCAGTGAGCTATGGAATGGATATGGCTACACCTTC. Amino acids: CASSELWNGYGYTF.